The rows below give T cell receptor beta chains drawn from one sample of a study of blood T cells in healthy people across ages. MiXCR, run by TCRdb on the 5' RACE reads, gives a single entry per CDR3 protein. In the table there are over 1.5 million distinct CDR3 sequences, 49% of which are singletons. Sequences were obtained from blood. Source of these receptors: a woman between 40 and 50 years old in good health. Each CDR3 is given with its conserved first and last residue. A D gene is named only where the DNA matches it firmly. Only some rows state a clone size, as once, few, many or a class for expanded clones.

D gene: TRBD2; V gene: TRBV6-2/TRBV6-3; clone size: few; J gene: TRBJ2-5; CDR3 DNA: TGTGCCAGCAACCAAAGACCCGGGACTAGCGGGGGCCAAGAGACCCAGTACTTC; CDR3 protein: CASNQRPGTSGGQETQYF
D gene: TRBD2; V gene: TRBV24-1; clone size: NA; J gene: TRBJ2-5; CDR3 DNA: TGTGCCACCCTTCACCATGGGAGCGGGGGGCGAGAGACCCAGTACTTC; CDR3 protein: CATLHHGSGGRETQYF
D gene: TRBD1; V gene: TRBV6-6; clone size: few; J gene: TRBJ2-7; CDR3 DNA: TGTGCCAGCAGGCCGGACAGGGGGAGAGGCTACGAGCAGTACTTC; CDR3 protein: CASRPDRGRGYEQYF
D gene: TRBD1; V gene: TRBV28; clone size: few; J gene: TRBJ2-7; CDR3 DNA: TGTATTACCTTGGACAGGGCAACCTACGAGCAGTACTTC; CDR3 protein: CITLDRATYEQYF
D gene: TRBD1; V gene: TRBV7-2; clone size: NA; J gene: TRBJ1-2; CDR3 DNA: TGTGCCAGCAGCCCGCGACAGGGGGAGAACTATGGCTACACCTTC; CDR3 protein: CASSPRQGENYGYTF
D gene: NA; V gene: TRBV7-7; clone size: few; J gene: TRBJ2-1; CDR3 DNA: TGTGCTAGCAGCGAGTCGGGGGCGAATGAGCAGTTCTTC; CDR3 protein: CASSESGANEQFF
D gene: TRBD1; V gene: TRBV29-1; clone size: NA; J gene: TRBJ1-2; CDR3 DNA: TGCAGCGTAGGGGACAGGGCCGGGGGGTACGGCTACACCTTC; CDR3 protein: CSVGDRAGGYGYTF
D gene: TRBD1; V gene: TRBV5-1; clone size: NA; J gene: TRBJ1-4; CDR3 DNA: TGCGCCAGCAGCACAGGGGGCTCTAATGAAAAACTGTTTTTT; CDR3 protein: CASSTGGSNEKLFF
D gene: NA; V gene: TRBV12-3/TRBV12-4; clone size: NA; J gene: TRBJ1-6; CDR3 DNA: TGTGCCCGCAATAGGGGGGATTCACCCCTCCACTTT; CDR3 protein: CARNRGDSPLHF
D gene: NA; V gene: TRBV18; clone size: few; J gene: TRBJ2-7; CDR3 DNA: TGTGCCAGCTCACGTATTTCGGGGACCTTCTACGAGCAGTACTTC; CDR3 protein: CASSRISGTFYEQYF
D gene: NA; V gene: TRBV20-1; clone size: NA; J gene: TRBJ2-1; CDR3 DNA: TGCAGTGCGCTAGCGTACCAAGAGACCCAGTTCTTC; CDR3 protein: CSALAYQETQFF
D gene: TRBD1; V gene: TRBV2; clone size: NA; J gene: TRBJ2-1; CDR3 DNA: TGTGCCAGCAGCCCCACGGACAGGGGGTGGGGTGAGCAGTTCTTC; CDR3 protein: CASSPTDRGWGEQFF
D gene: NA; V gene: TRBV21-1; clone size: NA; J gene: TRBJ2-7; CDR3 DNA: TGTGCCAGCAGCCCTCGGACGGTCCCTGGCGAGCAGTACTTC; CDR3 protein: CASSPRTVPGEQYF
D gene: NA; V gene: TRBV11-2; clone size: few; J gene: TRBJ1-2; CDR3 DNA: TGTGCCAGCAGCTTAGTTAGGACAACTAACTATGGCTACACTTTC; CDR3 protein: CASSLVRTTNYGYTF
D gene: TRBD1; V gene: TRBV20-1; clone size: NA; J gene: TRBJ2-2; CDR3 DNA: TGCAGTGCGAAAGCGGACAGGAGTAACACCGGGGAGCTGTTTTTT; CDR3 protein: CSAKADRSNTGELFF
D gene: NA; V gene: TRBV7-7; clone size: NA; J gene: TRBJ2-5; CDR3 DNA: TGTGCTAGCAGCCCCGTCCCTGGTATGCAGACCCAGTACTTC; CDR3 protein: CASSPVPGMQTQYF
D gene: NA; V gene: TRBV12-3/TRBV12-4; clone size: NA; J gene: TRBJ1-2; CDR3 DNA: TGTGCCAGCAGTTTCGGACATAACTATGGCTACACCTTC; CDR3 protein: CASSFGHNYGYTF
D gene: NA; V gene: TRBV28; clone size: NA; J gene: TRBJ1-5; CDR3 DNA: TGTGCCAGCAGAAGGACGGACGGGGGCAATCAGCCCCAGCATTTT; CDR3 protein: CASRRTDGGNQPQHF
D gene: NA; V gene: TRBV6-1; clone size: NA; J gene: TRBJ2-7; CDR3 DNA: TGTGCCAGCCGTTTGTCAGCATACGAGCAGTACTTC; CDR3 protein: CASRLSAYEQYF
D gene: NA; V gene: TRBV12-3/TRBV12-4; clone size: NA; J gene: TRBJ1-2; CDR3 DNA: TGTGCCAGCACCCAATGGGGGTATGGCTACACCTTC; CDR3 protein: CASTQWGYGYTF
D gene: TRBD1; V gene: TRBV7-9; clone size: NA; J gene: TRBJ1-1; CDR3 DNA: TGTGCCAGCAGCTTTTCGGACAGGGTCATCGTCTATGGGAACACTGAAGCTTTCTTT; CDR3 protein: CASSFSDRVIVYGNTEAFF
D gene: TRBD2; V gene: TRBV20-1; clone size: NA; J gene: TRBJ2-3; CDR3 DNA: TGCAGTGCTAAACGGGGGGCAGATACGCAGTATTTT; CDR3 protein: CSAKRGADTQYF
D gene: NA; V gene: TRBV5-1; clone size: NA; J gene: TRBJ1-2; CDR3 DNA: TGCGCCAGCAGCCGCCTGGGCGCCCAGGGGCCTAACTATGGCTACACCTTC; CDR3 protein: CASSRLGAQGPNYGYTF
D gene: TRBD2; V gene: TRBV27; clone size: NA; J gene: TRBJ2-7; CDR3 DNA: TGTGCCAGCAGGCCGGGACGGCGGGGGGGCCCATACGAGCAGTACTTC; CDR3 protein: CASRPGRRGGPYEQYF
D gene: TRBD2; V gene: TRBV4-1; clone size: NA; J gene: TRBJ2-3; CDR3 DNA: TGCGCCAGCAGCCAAGACCAGCGGGGGACCACAGATACGCAGTATTTT; CDR3 protein: CASSQDQRGTTDTQYF
D gene: NA; V gene: TRBV6-9; clone size: NA; J gene: TRBJ2-1; CDR3 DNA: TGTGCCAGCACCTCGACTAAAGAGCAGTTCTTC; CDR3 protein: CASTSTKEQFF
D gene: NA; V gene: TRBV9; clone size: NA; J gene: TRBJ2-6; CDR3 DNA: TGTGCCAGCAGCGTAATGAATGCAGGGACTGGGGCCAACGTCCTGACTTTC; CDR3 protein: CASSVMNAGTGANVLTF
D gene: NA; V gene: TRBV7-2; clone size: NA; J gene: TRBJ2-3; CDR3 DNA: TGTGCCAGCAGCCCCAAGCCACTAACGGGGTTGGCAGATACGCAGTATTTT; CDR3 protein: CASSPKPLTGLADTQYF
D gene: NA; V gene: TRBV5-1; clone size: NA; J gene: TRBJ2-7; CDR3 DNA: TGCGCCAGCAGCTCACTATTAATGGACGAGCAGTACTTC; CDR3 protein: CASSSLLMDEQYF
D gene: NA; V gene: TRBV6-1; clone size: few; J gene: TRBJ2-7; CDR3 DNA: TGTGCCAGCAGTGCAAACCGACGCTACGAGCAGTACTTC; CDR3 protein: CASSANRRYEQYF
D gene: NA; V gene: TRBV10-3; clone size: NA; J gene: TRBJ2-3; CDR3 DNA: TGTGCCATTCGGGGGTCTAGCACAGATACGCAGTATTTT; CDR3 protein: CAIRGSSTDTQYF
D gene: NA; V gene: TRBV6-2/TRBV6-3; clone size: NA; J gene: TRBJ2-5; CDR3 DNA: TGTGCCAGCAGCCTACCTAGTACCTACACGGAGCAGTACTTC; CDR3 protein: CASSLPSTYTEQYF
D gene: TRBD2; V gene: TRBV20-1; clone size: few; J gene: TRBJ2-3; CDR3 DNA: TGCAGTGCTCCTAAGGCCGGGACTAGCGACACAGATACGCAGTATTTT; CDR3 protein: CSAPKAGTSDTDTQYF
D gene: NA; V gene: TRBV7-2; clone size: NA; J gene: TRBJ1-5; CDR3 DNA: TGTGCCAGCTCAAACCGACGGAGTAATCAGCCCCAGCATTTT; CDR3 protein: CASSNRRSNQPQHF
D gene: TRBD2; V gene: TRBV20-1; clone size: NA; J gene: TRBJ2-5; CDR3 DNA: TGCAGTGGACTAGCGGGGGGGCTGGAGACCCAGTACTTC; CDR3 protein: CSGLAGGLETQYF
D gene: NA; V gene: TRBV5-1; clone size: NA; J gene: TRBJ2-5; CDR3 DNA: TGCGCCAGCAGCTTTGGTTCTCGGGGGGCGGAGGAAGAGACCCAGTACTTC; CDR3 protein: CASSFGSRGAEEETQYF
D gene: NA; V gene: TRBV29-1; clone size: NA; J gene: TRBJ2-3; CDR3 DNA: TGCAGCGTTGTTGGGGGTACACGCACAGAGACGCAGTATTTT; CDR3 protein: CSVVGGTRTETQYF